This is a list of T cell receptor beta chains from one sample in a study of T cells in Graves' hyperthyroidism and ophthalmopathy. TCRdb re-called the multiplex PCR reads through MiXCR, storing one row per CDR3 protein. Of 250,000 to 300,000 distinct CDR3 sequences in the sample, less than 20% were seen once. The sample taken for sequencing was blood. All receptors come from a man aged 50-60 years with Graves' ophthalmopathy. The CDR3 runs from the conserved cysteine through the conserved F or W. Fields, in order: V gene, clone size, D gene, J gene, CDR3 DNA, CDR3 protein. A D gene is named only where the DNA matches it firmly. For some rows the clone size is stated as once, few or many, or as a class when expanded; others skip it.

v_call: TRBV6-1; clone_size: few; d_call: NA; j_call: TRBJ1-6; cdr3_nt: TGTGCCAGCAGTGTCCCGACTGGAGGAAATTCACCCCTCCACTTT; cdr3_aa: CASSVPTGGNSPLHF
v_call: TRBV19; clone_size: NA; d_call: NA; j_call: TRBJ2-6; cdr3_nt: TGTGCCAGTAGTAAGGGACGGTGGTTGACTGGGGCCAACGTCCTGACTTTC; cdr3_aa: CASSKGRWLTGANVLTF
v_call: TRBV7-3; clone_size: many; d_call: NA; j_call: TRBJ1-1; cdr3_nt: TGTGCCAGCAGCTTATCGGGCCCGCTGTCGACTGAAGCTTTCTTT; cdr3_aa: CASSLSGPLSTEAFF
v_call: TRBV19; clone_size: NA; d_call: NA; j_call: TRBJ2-2; cdr3_nt: TGTGCCAGTAGTATTCGCAGGGGCCTAGACGGGGAGCTGTTTTTT; cdr3_aa: CASSIRRGLDGELFF
v_call: TRBV5-1; clone_size: many; d_call: NA; j_call: TRBJ2-7; cdr3_nt: TGCGCCAGCAGCTTGGGAGGTCGGATTTACGAGCAGTACTTC; cdr3_aa: CASSLGGRIYEQYF
v_call: TRBV6-1; clone_size: NA; d_call: TRBD2; j_call: TRBJ2-5; cdr3_nt: TGTGCCAGCAGTTCCGTTGCCCCACTAGCGGGGGAACCCCAAGAGACCCAGTACTTC; cdr3_aa: CASSSVAPLAGEPQETQYF
v_call: TRBV2; clone_size: few; d_call: TRBD1; j_call: TRBJ2-1; cdr3_nt: TGTGCCAGCAGTCCGACAGGGGACCATGAGCAGTTCTTC; cdr3_aa: CASSPTGDHEQFF
v_call: TRBV7-9; clone_size: NA; d_call: TRBD2; j_call: TRBJ2-5; cdr3_nt: TGTGCCAGCAGCCTACTCCTAGCGGGAGGAGAGACCCAGTACTTC; cdr3_aa: CASSLLLAGGETQYF
v_call: TRBV7-2; clone_size: NA; d_call: NA; j_call: TRBJ1-1; cdr3_nt: TGTGCCAGCAGCTTAGCCTCCGGGTTGGGTACTGAAGCTTTCTTT; cdr3_aa: CASSLASGLGTEAFF
v_call: TRBV2; clone_size: many; d_call: NA; j_call: TRBJ2-1; cdr3_nt: TGTGCCAGCGGGGAGTCCCGCTCCTACAATGAGCAGTTCTTC; cdr3_aa: CASGESRSYNEQFF
v_call: TRBV2; clone_size: NA; d_call: NA; j_call: TRBJ1-2; cdr3_nt: TGTGCCAGCGTGCGTGAGAACGGCCCTAACTATGGCTACACCTTC; cdr3_aa: CASVRENGPNYGYTF
v_call: TRBV14; clone_size: NA; d_call: TRBD1; j_call: TRBJ1-4; cdr3_nt: TGTGCCAGCAGCCAGGAACAGGGGGCAAATGAAAAACTGTTTTTT; cdr3_aa: CASSQEQGANEKLFF
v_call: TRBV3-1; clone_size: many; d_call: TRBD2; j_call: TRBJ2-5; cdr3_nt: TGTGCCAGCAGCCGGGCAGCGGGAGTAGAGACCCAGTACTTC; cdr3_aa: CASSRAAGVETQYF
v_call: TRBV29-1; clone_size: few; d_call: TRBD2; j_call: TRBJ2-5; cdr3_nt: TGCAGCGTTGAGCCGGGAGGGGAGACCCAGTACTTC; cdr3_aa: CSVEPGGETQYF
v_call: TRBV20-1; clone_size: few; d_call: TRBD2; j_call: TRBJ2-3; cdr3_nt: TGCAGTGCTACGGGACTAGCGGTCACAGATACGCAGTATTTT; cdr3_aa: CSATGLAVTDTQYF
v_call: TRBV18; clone_size: many; d_call: TRBD2; j_call: TRBJ2-3; cdr3_nt: TGTGCCAGCTCACCAGCTAGCGGGAGAAACCGGAGTACGCAGTATTTT; cdr3_aa: CASSPASGRNRSTQYF
v_call: TRBV24-1; clone_size: NA; d_call: TRBD2; j_call: TRBJ2-1; cdr3_nt: TGTGCCACCAGTGATCGGACTAGCGGGAGATCTGAGCAGTTCTTC; cdr3_aa: CATSDRTSGRSEQFF
v_call: TRBV14; clone_size: NA; d_call: NA; j_call: TRBJ1-2; cdr3_nt: TGTGCCAGCAGCCAAGATCTAAGAAAGGGGGAGGCTAACTATGGCTACACCTTC; cdr3_aa: CASSQDLRKGEANYGYTF
v_call: TRBV20-1; clone_size: few; d_call: TRBD2; j_call: TRBJ2-1; cdr3_nt: TGCAGTGCTCACACGGGGGGGGAGAGCGATGAGCAGTTCTTC; cdr3_aa: CSAHTGGESDEQFF
v_call: TRBV28; clone_size: many; d_call: TRBD1; j_call: TRBJ2-1; cdr3_nt: TGTGCCAGCAGTTCCCCCGGGACAGGGTCTAATGAGCAGTTCTTC; cdr3_aa: CASSSPGTGSNEQFF
v_call: TRBV12-3/TRBV12-4; clone_size: many; d_call: TRBD2; j_call: TRBJ2-7; cdr3_nt: TGTGCCAGCAGTTTATCGGCGGGAGGAGGGACAAAGCAGTACTTC; cdr3_aa: CASSLSAGGGTKQYF
v_call: TRBV10-3; clone_size: NA; d_call: TRBD2; j_call: TRBJ2-7; cdr3_nt: TGTGCCATCAGTGAGTCGACTAGCGGAACCTACGAGCAGTACTTC; cdr3_aa: CAISESTSGTYEQYF
v_call: TRBV20-1; clone_size: few; d_call: TRBD2; j_call: TRBJ2-7; cdr3_nt: TGCAGTGCTTCTCTTTCGGGGGGCTCCTACGAGCAGTACTTC; cdr3_aa: CSASLSGGSYEQYF
v_call: TRBV10-3; clone_size: NA; d_call: NA; j_call: TRBJ1-5; cdr3_nt: TGTGCCATCAGTGAGTCGTCAGGGTATCAGCCCCAGCATTTT; cdr3_aa: CAISESSGYQPQHF
v_call: TRBV18; clone_size: few; d_call: TRBD1; j_call: TRBJ1-1; cdr3_nt: TGTGCCAGCTCACCTTCGACAGGGCCCACTGAAGCTTTCTTT; cdr3_aa: CASSPSTGPTEAFF
v_call: TRBV4-1; clone_size: NA; d_call: NA; j_call: TRBJ2-7; cdr3_nt: TGCGCCAGCAGCCGGGCGGGGACTGACGAGCAGTACTTC; cdr3_aa: CASSRAGTDEQYF
v_call: TRBV29-1; clone_size: few; d_call: TRBD1; j_call: TRBJ2-3; cdr3_nt: TGCAGCGTTTCTCCGGGACAGGGTGCAGATACGCAGTATTTT; cdr3_aa: CSVSPGQGADTQYF
v_call: TRBV20-1; clone_size: few; d_call: TRBD1; j_call: TRBJ2-7; cdr3_nt: TGCAGTGCTGGGGACAGGGGGCCGTACTTC; cdr3_aa: CSAGDRGPYF
v_call: TRBV29-1; clone_size: many; d_call: NA; j_call: TRBJ2-1; cdr3_nt: TGCAGCGTTGAACCGTCTGGGGCTAGTCCCAATGAGCAGTTCTTC; cdr3_aa: CSVEPSGASPNEQFF
v_call: TRBV7-2; clone_size: many; d_call: TRBD2; j_call: TRBJ2-5; cdr3_nt: TGTGCCAGCAGCCTATCGACTAGCGGGGGACAAGAGACCCAGTACTTC; cdr3_aa: CASSLSTSGGQETQYF
v_call: TRBV29-1; clone_size: few; d_call: NA; j_call: TRBJ2-7; cdr3_nt: TGCAGCGCCGGGACCCATGAGCAGTACTTC; cdr3_aa: CSAGTHEQYF
v_call: TRBV19; clone_size: NA; d_call: TRBD1; j_call: TRBJ1-6; cdr3_nt: TGTGCCAGTAGAAGACAGGGTGCAGAATCACCCCTCCACTTT; cdr3_aa: CASRRQGAESPLHF
v_call: TRBV4-1; clone_size: NA; d_call: NA; j_call: TRBJ1-5; cdr3_nt: TGCGCCAGCAGCCAAGATACTCGGCAGCCCCAGCATTTT; cdr3_aa: CASSQDTRQPQHF
v_call: TRBV6-6; clone_size: few; d_call: NA; j_call: TRBJ1-4; cdr3_nt: TGTGCCAGCAGTTACTCGAGATGGCCCGGGACGGGAAATGAAAAACTGTTTTTT; cdr3_aa: CASSYSRWPGTGNEKLFF
v_call: TRBV4-2; clone_size: few; d_call: NA; j_call: TRBJ2-1; cdr3_nt: TGTGCCAGCAGCCACCCCCACTTTTCGGGAGCAGGCAATGAGCAGTTCTTC; cdr3_aa: CASSHPHFSGAGNEQFF
v_call: TRBV19; clone_size: few; d_call: NA; j_call: TRBJ2-7; cdr3_nt: TGTGCCAGTAGCACCGACGGCTACGAGCAGTACTTC; cdr3_aa: CASSTDGYEQYF
v_call: TRBV9; clone_size: few; d_call: TRBD2; j_call: TRBJ2-3; cdr3_nt: TGTGCCAGCAGCGTAGAGGGCGGGAGGGGCACAGATACGCAGTATTTT; cdr3_aa: CASSVEGGRGTDTQYF
v_call: TRBV6-1; clone_size: NA; d_call: NA; j_call: TRBJ1-5; cdr3_nt: TGTGCCAGCAGCCTCGTGCCCCAGGGACATTCTAGCAATCAGCCCCAGCATTTT; cdr3_aa: CASSLVPQGHSSNQPQHF
v_call: TRBV28; clone_size: NA; d_call: TRBD1; j_call: TRBJ1-1; cdr3_nt: TGTGCCAGCAGCCCGGACAGGTGGCAAGCTTTCTTT; cdr3_aa: CASSPDRWQAFF
v_call: TRBV6-1; clone_size: NA; d_call: NA; j_call: TRBJ1-5; cdr3_nt: TGTGCCAGCAGGACAGGTGGAAATCAGCCCCAGCATTTT; cdr3_aa: CASRTGGNQPQHF
v_call: TRBV6-1; clone_size: NA; d_call: NA; j_call: TRBJ1-1; cdr3_nt: TGTGCCAGCAGTGAAGGGTCATGGAACACTGAAGCTTTCTTT; cdr3_aa: CASSEGSWNTEAFF
v_call: TRBV5-1; clone_size: many; d_call: TRBD1; j_call: TRBJ1-2; cdr3_nt: TGCGCCAGCAGCTTGGGGGGACAGTATGGCTACACCTTC; cdr3_aa: CASSLGGQYGYTF
v_call: TRBV2; clone_size: NA; d_call: NA; j_call: TRBJ2-1; cdr3_nt: TGTGCCAGCAGTCCGATAGGGGGGGGCTCCTACAATGAGCAGTTCTTC; cdr3_aa: CASSPIGGGSYNEQFF
v_call: TRBV5-4; clone_size: NA; d_call: TRBD1; j_call: TRBJ1-2; cdr3_nt: TGTGCCAGCAGCCTTCAGGGGGTCTATGGCTACACCTTC; cdr3_aa: CASSLQGVYGYTF